The subject of this entry is one TCR beta chain. Its antigen is unknown. The sample is drawn from a study of vaccination and CD4 T cells after COVID-19. The treatment here: approximately 9-day PBMC culture with coronavirus spike peptide pools or control peptides (ViraFEST assay). Sequencing of DNA taken from cultured CD4+ T cells relied on the Oncomine TCR Beta short-read assay. TCRdb independently ran MiXCR on the PCR reads; one entry per CDR3 protein. This table holds more than 12,000 distinct CDR3 sequences, around 70% found once. This CDR3 has 15 residues. Trimming at V came to 6 bases and at J to 7 bases, leaving 12 bases not matched to a gene. The V gene's germline CDR1 is MNHEY and CDR2 SMNVEV (reference sequence).

The TCR sequence derives from a human donor who had recovered from COVID-19. What was sequenced was CD4+ T cells from blood, cultured in vitro. The genes are TRBV27 and TRBJ2-7; 10 nucleotides line up with TRBD1. The CDR3 DNA reads as TGTGCCAGCAGCCTAAGGTGGGGGACAGGGGAAGAGCAGTACTTC. It yields the protein CASSLRWGTGEEQYF.